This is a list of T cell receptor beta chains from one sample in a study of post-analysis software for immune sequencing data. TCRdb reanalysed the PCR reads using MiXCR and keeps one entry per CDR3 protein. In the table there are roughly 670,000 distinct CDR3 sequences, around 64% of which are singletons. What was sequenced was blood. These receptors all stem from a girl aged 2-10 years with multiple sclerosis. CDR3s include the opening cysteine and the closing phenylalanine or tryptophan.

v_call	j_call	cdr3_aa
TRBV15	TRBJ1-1	CATSRRADSNTEAFF
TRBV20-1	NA	CSARETGRSNQPQYF
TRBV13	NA	CASSLRDRLYEQYF
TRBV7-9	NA	CASSDAGTEQYF
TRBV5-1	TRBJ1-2	CASSPRDSHGYTF
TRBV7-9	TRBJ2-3	CASSLAPDRGTDTQYF
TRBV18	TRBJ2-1	CASSPMSAAYNEQFF
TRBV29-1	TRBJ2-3	CSVKQDSTDTQYF
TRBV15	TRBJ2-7	CATSRVSSGTYEQYF
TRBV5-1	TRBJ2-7	CASSMLAGESYEQYF
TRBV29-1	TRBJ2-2	CSVQGYTGELFF
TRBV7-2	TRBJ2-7	CASSLVSAEQYF
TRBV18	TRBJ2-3	CASSPIDTQYF
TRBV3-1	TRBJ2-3	CASSEWGTSGGAAQYF
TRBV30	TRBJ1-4	CAWSVSMTRPHEKLFF
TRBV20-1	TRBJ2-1	CSASDFSSYNEQFF
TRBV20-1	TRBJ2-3	CSARDWGGPTDTQYF
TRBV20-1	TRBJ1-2	CSASPGRLRGGYTF
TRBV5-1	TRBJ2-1	CASSPTGTGYRNEQFF
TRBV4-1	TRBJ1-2	CASSRVEGLGSGYTF
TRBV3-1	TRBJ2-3	CASSQATSGTGTDTQYF
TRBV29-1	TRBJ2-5	CSVRSSGVGETQYF
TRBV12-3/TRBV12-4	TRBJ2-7	CASRGTSGRWASSEQYF
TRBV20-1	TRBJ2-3	CSASQGERRDTQYF
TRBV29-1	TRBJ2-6	CSPPDEANVLTF
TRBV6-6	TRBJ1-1	CASSDRGPDVAFF
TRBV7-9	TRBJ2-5	CASSLALGAAHKQYF
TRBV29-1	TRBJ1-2	CSVAIGTGGENYGYTF
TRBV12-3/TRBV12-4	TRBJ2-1	CASSDQGNRDPEQFF
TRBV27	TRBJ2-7	CASSSDRGHYEQYF
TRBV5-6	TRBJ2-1	CASSLRSPYNEQFF
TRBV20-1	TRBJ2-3	CSAQTLTSGRADTQYF
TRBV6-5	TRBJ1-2	CASREGGADGYTF
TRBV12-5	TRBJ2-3	CASGLPISTDTQYF
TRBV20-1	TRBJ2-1	CSMPGQGVYEQFF
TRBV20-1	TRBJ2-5	CSARGLNEQYF
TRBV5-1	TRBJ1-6	CASSLTVPSGGSPLHF
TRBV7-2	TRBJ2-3	CASSSVKGLLSTDTQYF
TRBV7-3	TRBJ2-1	CASSPREEFFEQFF
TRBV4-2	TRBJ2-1	CASSQEGVGGIYNEQFF
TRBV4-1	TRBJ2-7	CASSQAGLAQEQYF
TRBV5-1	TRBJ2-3	CASSLGHAASTDTQYF
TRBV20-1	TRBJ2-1	CSASGGLAGKLNEQFF
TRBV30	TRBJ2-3	CAWTAELTGTQYF
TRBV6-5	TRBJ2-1	CASSYSTGEQFF
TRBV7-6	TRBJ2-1	CASSSSATIPYNEQFF
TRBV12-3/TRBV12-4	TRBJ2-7	CASSSQEGLNGQYF
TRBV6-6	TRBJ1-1	CASRRQGANTEAFF
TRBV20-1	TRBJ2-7	CSARVAVPPYEQYF
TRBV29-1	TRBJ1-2	CSVVGGIYGYTF
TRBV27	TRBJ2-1	CASSPVQGYNEQFF
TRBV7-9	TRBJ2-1	CASSLATKGLAGYNEQFF